A single sample is the source of the 28 T cell receptor beta chains below, sequenced in a study of blood T cell repertoires in COVID-19 (dated by TCRdb to 2020 to 2022). The receptor library was made with the immunoSEQ multiplex PCR assay. TCRdb took this table from immuneACCESS and kept in-frame rearrangements with V and J called. Such tables lack part of the clones; where checked against another copy, unresolved V genes explain under half of the gap, and the rest is unexplained. Within this sample are 71,000 or so clones, with about 86% of them counted one time only. The ten largest clonotypes hold 28% of the sample. The specimen was peripheral blood. Receptors were obtained from a man between 70 and 80 years old with acute or convalescent COVID-19.

This rearrangement joins TRBV5-1 to TRBJ2-2; TRBD2 agrees at 11 bases. There are 15 residues in the CDR3. CDR1 and CDR2 from the germline V gene are SGHRS and YFSETQ. With V trimmed by 2 bases and J by 6 bases, 3 bases remained unmatched. This chain's CDR3 is CASSFLAGGPGELFF. The CDR3 bases are TGCGCCAGCAGCTTTCTAGCGGGAGGCCCCGGGGAGCTGTTTTTT.

This clone is a singleton in its sample. CDR3 amino acids: CASSSGTFTDTQYF. The CDR3 region has the DNA TGTGCCAGCAGTTCCGGGACTTTCACAGATACGCAGTATTTT. The chain couples TRBV28 to TRBJ2-3; TRBD2 is a possible D gene (6 bases). The CDR3 totals 14 residues. Between the trimmed V and J ends, which lost 4 bases and 2 bases, there was a span of 10 bases. CDR1 and CDR2 from the germline V gene are MDHEN and SYDVKM.

V and J are TRBV4-1 and TRBJ2-1; perhaps TRBD2 as D (6 bases). Trimming took 2 bases from V and 7 from J, leaving 18 bases between them. Germline assignment: CDR1 MGHRA and CDR2 YSYEKL. The CDR3 runs to 16 residues. In DNA, the CDR3 is TGCGCCAGCAGCCAATCGGGCACGGGAGCACGAAATGAGCAGTTCTTC. Translating gives CASSQSGTGARNEQFF.

This sequence joins TRBV11-2 and TRBJ2-7; 8 bases align to TRBD1. Trimming removed 4 bases from V and 2 bases from J; junction bases left unmatched: 4. Germline CDR1 reads SGHAT; CDR2 reads FQNNGV. The CDR3 loop spans 14 amino acids. Here the CDR3 DNA reads TGTGCCAGCAGCTGGGGACAGGCAACCTACGAGCAGTACTTC. Translated, it gives CASSWGQATYEQYF.

V and J are TRBV28 and TRBJ2-7; maybe TRBD1 (5 bases). Germline values: CDR1 MDHEN, CDR2 SYDVKM. This CDR3 has 13 residues. Deletions cut 7 bases from V and 0 bases from J, with 10 bases between. The CDR3 DNA reads as TGTGCCAGCACCGAGGACAACTCCTACGAGCAGTACTTC. Encoded protein: CASTEDNSYEQYF.

This clone was detected many times. The chain recombines TRBV5-1 with TRBJ1-6; 12 nucleotides line up with TRBD1. The CDR3 spans 14 residues. The J segment lost 10 bases and the V segment lost 3 bases, leaving 2 bases of the junction unmatched. Looked up from germline, CDR1 is SGHRS and CDR2 is YFSETQ. The CDR3, as DNA: TGCGCCAGCAGCTACGGGACAGGGGGCTCACCCCTCCACTTT. Protein sequence: CASSYGTGGSPLHF.

The chain links TRBV18 to TRBJ2-7; 9 bases fit TRBD1. From germline, CDR1 is KGHSH and CDR2 LQKENI. Trimming at V came to 6 bases and at J to 5 bases, leaving 5 bases not matched to a gene. The CDR3 contains 13 residues. The CDR3 DNA sequence: TGTGCCAGCTCCCAGGGGACAGGGAACGAGCAGTACTTC. Protein sequence: CASSQGTGNEQYF. Complete variable domain (other parts from reference TRBV18 and TRBJ2-7): NAGVMQNPRHLVRRRGQEARLRCSPMKGHSHVYWYRQLPEEGLKFMVYLQKENIIDESGMPKERFSAEFPKEGPSILRIQQVVRGDSAAYFCASSQGTGNEQYFGPGTRLTVT.

This chain uses TRBV15 with TRBJ2-7; a weak D match, TRBD2 (5 bases). Trimming stripped 0 bases from V and 3 bases from J, with 12 bases between. CDR3 length: 15 residues. CDR1 LNHNV and CDR2 YYDKDF come from the germline V gene (reference sequence). CDR3 bases: TGTGCCACCAGCAGAGATATTGGGAGCAGCTACGAGCAGTACTTC. Translated: CATSRDIGSSYEQYF.

The V gene is TRBV27, the J gene TRBJ1-1; D unclear. V dropped 6 bases and J dropped 3 bases, with 20 bases sitting between them. Looked up from germline, CDR1 is MNHEY and CDR2 is SMNVEV (reference sequence). The CDR3 loop spans 16 amino acids. CDR3 nucleotides: TGTGCCAGCAGGGTGGAAGGAGGGTTCGGGGACACTGAAGCTTTCTTT. Translated, it gives CASRVEGGFGDTEAFF.

V usage is TRBV18 and J usage is TRBJ1-2, with D possibly TRBD1 on 5 matching bases. V was cut by 3 bases and J by 4 bases, with 12 bases left in between. Germline lookup yields CDR1 KGHSH and CDR2 LQKENI. The CDR3 runs to 14 residues. CDR3 DNA sequence: TGTGCCAGCTCACCGGGGGGTTCTAGCTATGGCTACACCTTC. Its protein is CASSPGGSSYGYTF.

The chain recombines TRBV5-1 with TRBJ2-7, with D possibly being TRBD2 (5 bases). The germline V and J ends were trimmed by 0 bases and 7 bases, with 11 bases remaining between them. This CDR3 comprises 13 residues. CDR1 and CDR2 (germline): SGHRS, YFSETQ. The CDR3 spells CASSLVVGVEQYF. CDR3 DNA: TGCGCCAGCAGCTTGGTGGTGGGAGTAGAGCAGTACTTC.

The chain recombines TRBV29-1 with TRBJ1-1, with 8 bases matching TRBD1. The CDR3 is 13 amino acids. The junction had 7 bases not matched to a gene; V was cut back by 6 bases and J by 4 bases. Germline CDR1 reads SQVTM; CDR2 reads ANQGSEA. Here the CDR3 reads CSVADRGRTEAFF. The CDR3 DNA sequence: TGCAGCGTGGCCGACAGGGGACGCACTGAAGCTTTCTTT.

The CDR3 region has the DNA TGTGCCAGCAGCAGTGGACAGGGAGTCTCCTACGAGCAGTACTTC. It is translated as CASSSGQGVSYEQYF. This chain links TRBV11-2 with TRBJ2-7; TRBD1 agrees at 8 bases. Germline CDR1 SGHAT, CDR2 FQNNGV. V was pared by 5 bases and J by 0 bases, with 6 bases of the junction left unmatched. This CDR3 spans 15 amino acids.

The chain employs TRBV28 and TRBJ1-5; 7 bases map to TRBD1. The CDR3 length is 15 residues. V shed 2 bases and J 3 bases; nucleotides not matched to a gene: 4. Germline CDR1 is MDHEN and CDR2 is SYDVKM. Written as DNA, the CDR3 is TGTGCCAGCAGTTTAATCACAGGGGTCAATCAGCCCCAGCATTTT. Translating it yields CASSLITGVNQPQHF. The whole variable domain, remainder taken from reference TRBV28 and TRBJ1-5, is DVKVTQSSRYLVKRTGEKVFLECVQDMDHENMFWYRQDPGLGLRLIYFSYDVKMKEKGDIPEGYSVSREKKERFSLILESASTNQTSMYLCASSLITGVNQPQHFGDGTRLSIL.

This clone has only one observation. The chain recombines TRBV6-5 with TRBJ1-3; perhaps TRBD1 as D (6 bases). The CDR3 spans 15 residues. Germline V gene lookup returns CDR1 MNHEY and CDR2 SVGAGI. V lost 6 bases and J 3 bases, leaving 15 bases between the germline ends. The CDR3 DNA sequence: TGTGCCAGCAGCATCAGGGGCGCAGGTGGAAACACCATATATTTT. The encoded protein is CASSIRGAGGNTIYF.

This chain joins TRBV27 and TRBJ1-1, with TRBD1 as a possible D gene (6 bases). Trimming stripped 3 bases from V and 4 bases from J, with 18 bases between. The germline CDR1 and CDR2 sequences are MNHEY and SMNVEV (reference sequence). The length of the CDR3 is 16 residues. For the CDR3, the DNA is TGTGCCAGCAGTTTTACCTCGACAGGCGGCGGCACTGAAGCTTTCTTT. It is translated as CASSFTSTGGGTEAFF.

The rearrangement uses TRBV9 and TRBJ2-7; 9 bases are a match to TRBD2. Losses at the gene ends were 0 bases for V and 4 bases for J; bases not matched to a gene: 5. This CDR3 is built from 15 residues. CDR1 SGDLS and CDR2 YYNGEE come from the germline V gene. CDR3 nucleotide sequence: TGTGCCAGCAGCGTAGGTGCGGGGGGGATGTACGAGCAGTACTTC. Residues: CASSVGAGGMYEQYF.

This clone was recorded once. V gene TRBV28 combines with J gene TRBJ1-4, with TRBD1 matching over 7 bases. Germline V gives CDR1 MDHEN, CDR2 SYDVKM. V lost 4 bases, J lost 13 bases, and 3 bases stayed unmatched. The CDR3 has 11 residues. CDR3 DNA sequence: TGTGCCAGCAGTTCTCAGGGGGTACTGTTTTTT. Translating it yields CASSSQGVLFF.

Here the CDR3 DNA reads TGTGCCAGCAGGGGACTAGCGGGAGGTAGAGATACGCAGTATTTT. This gives the protein CASRGLAGGRDTQYF. V and J are TRBV2 and TRBJ2-3; 15 bases are shared with TRBD2. The length of the CDR3 is 15 residues. Germline CDR1 and CDR2: SNHLY and FYNNEI. V dropped 6 bases and J dropped 5; count of bases not matched to a gene: 3.

This clone was detected only a few times. The chain combines TRBV14 with TRBJ2-1, with 8 nucleotides matching TRBD2. The germline CDR1 and CDR2 sequences are SGHDN and FVKESK. V gave up 8 bases and J gave up 3 bases; unmatched junction bases: 6. This CDR3 comprises 14 residues. The CDR3 loop reads CASATSGIYNEQFF. The CDR3 DNA reads as TGTGCCAGCGCTACTAGCGGCATCTACAATGAGCAGTTCTTC.

The V gene is TRBV28, the J gene TRBJ1-2, with D possibly matching TRBD1 (6 bases). V was pared by 5 bases and J by 7 bases, with 20 bases between. CDR3 length equals 15 residues. Germline V gene lookup returns CDR1 MDHEN and CDR2 SYDVKM. The CDR3 sequence is CASSTPHQGRVGYTF. As DNA, the CDR3 is TGTGCCAGCAGTACCCCACATCAGGGGCGCGTTGGCTACACCTTC.

This clone has a single count. V gene TRBV7-2 combines with J gene TRBJ1-5; 10 bases line up with TRBD1. Germline trimming cut 3 bases from V and 9 bases from J; bases unmatched to any gene: 5. This CDR3 has 14 residues. The V gene's germline CDR1 is SGHTA and CDR2 FQGNSA. The CDR3 loop reads CASSLGTGVTPQHF. The DNA for the CDR3 is TGTGCCAGCAGCTTGGGGACAGGGGTGACGCCCCAGCATTTT.

V is TRBV7-2 and J is TRBJ2-5; 7 bases agree with TRBD2. The CDR3 covers 14 residues. V shed 1 base, J shed 5 bases, and the junction held 4 bases outside the gene matches. Per the germline V gene, CDR1 is SGHTA and CDR2 is FQGNSA. DNA of the CDR3: TGTGCCAGCAGCTTAGGCGGGAGACAGGAGACCCAGTACTTC. Translation gives CASSLGGRQETQYF.

The rearrangement uses TRBV19 and TRBJ1-1; 7 positions match TRBD1. Germline-derived CDR1 and CDR2 are LNHDA and SQIVND (reference sequence). V trimming: 3 bases; J trimming: 0 bases; junction bases outside the gene matches: 7. The CDR3 sequence is 16 residues long. The CDR3 nucleotides are TGTGCCAGTAGTATGAGACAGGGTGGGATGAACACTGAAGCTTTCTTT. Residues: CASSMRQGGMNTEAFF.

DNA for the CDR3: TGTGCCAGTAGTATAGGACCCGACAGGGTTAGGAACAATGAGCAGTTCTTC. This sequence encodes CASSIGPDRVRNNEQFF. This chain uses TRBV19 with TRBJ2-1; 7 nucleotides line up with TRBD1. The germline V gene encodes CDR1 LNHDA and CDR2 SQIVND (reference sequence). There are 17 residues in the CDR3. Trimming at V came to 1 base and at J to 5 bases, leaving 11 bases not matched to a gene.

The chain recombines TRBV10-1 with TRBJ2-7; D remains ambiguous. V gave up 5 bases and J gave up 6 bases, with 11 bases separating them. There are 12 residues in the CDR3. Germline CDR1 WNHNN, CDR2 SYGVQD (reference sequence). The CDR3 reads CASSNEWAEQYF. The CDR3 DNA reads TGCGCCAGCAGTAATGAGTGGGCCGAGCAGTACTTC.

The chain joins TRBV6-2 or TRBV6-3 to TRBJ1-1; D not resolved. CDR1 MNHEY and CDR2 SVGEGT come from the germline V gene. This CDR3 is 13 amino acids long. V lost 5 bases and J lost 5, with 12 bases in between. The CDR3 DNA reads TGTGCCAGCAGTGCCCTTAGTCGTACTGAAGCTTTCTTT. This sequence encodes CASSALSRTEAFF.

The genes are TRBV12-3 or TRBV12-4 and TRBJ1-2; 9 nucleotides line up with TRBD1. CDR3 length equals 13 residues. The ends lost 6 bases at V and 4 bases at J; junction bases unmatched: 3. The CDR3 coding sequence is TGTGCCAGCAGCTTGGGACAGGGCTATGGCTACACCTTC. This translates into CASSLGQGYGYTF.